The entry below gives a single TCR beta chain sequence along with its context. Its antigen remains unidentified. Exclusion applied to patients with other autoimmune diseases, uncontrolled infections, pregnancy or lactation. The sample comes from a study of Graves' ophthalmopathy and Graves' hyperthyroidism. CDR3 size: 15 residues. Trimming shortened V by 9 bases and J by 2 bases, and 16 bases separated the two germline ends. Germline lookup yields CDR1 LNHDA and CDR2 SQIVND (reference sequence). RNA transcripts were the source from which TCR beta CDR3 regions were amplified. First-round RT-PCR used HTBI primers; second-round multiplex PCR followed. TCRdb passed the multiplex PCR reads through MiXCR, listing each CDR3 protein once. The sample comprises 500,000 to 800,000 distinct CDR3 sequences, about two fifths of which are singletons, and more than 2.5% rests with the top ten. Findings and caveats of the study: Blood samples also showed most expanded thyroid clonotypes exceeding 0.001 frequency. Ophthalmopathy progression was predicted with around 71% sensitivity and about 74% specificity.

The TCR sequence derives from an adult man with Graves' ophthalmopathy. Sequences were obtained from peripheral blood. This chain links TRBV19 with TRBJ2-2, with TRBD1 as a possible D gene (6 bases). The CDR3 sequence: CASRGLGRNTGELFF. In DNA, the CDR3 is TGTGCCAGCAGGGGCTTGGGACGCAACACCGGGGAGCTGTTTTTT.